These T cell receptor beta chains were read from a single sample in a study of T cell repertoires in cytomegalovirus infection. TCRdb ran MiXCR on the reads and lists one entry per CDR3 protein. The data contain some 680,000 distinct CDR3 sequences, 35% of them singletons. Input material: PBMCs. Receptors originate from a human donor in good health (CMV status not recorded). Some clones in this sample may be carry-over from other donors' samples. Both conserved end residues are part of each CDR3. Each record gives: D gene, J gene, V gene, clone size, CDR3 protein, CDR3 DNA. A D gene is named only where the DNA matches it firmly. Size tells how often a clone was seen (once, few, many) or the class of an expanded clone, and some rows leave it out.

d_gene: TRBD2; j_gene: TRBJ2-1; v_gene: TRBV7-8; abundance: few; CDR3aa: CASSGSGRASYNEQFF; CDR3nt: TGTGCCAGCAGCGGTAGCGGGAGGGCCTCCTACAATGAGCAGTTCTTC
d_gene: TRBD1; j_gene: TRBJ2-7; v_gene: TRBV7-9; abundance: many; CDR3aa: CASSFGTGGSGQYF; CDR3nt: TGTGCCAGCAGCTTTGGGACAGGGGGATCAGGGCAGTACTTC
d_gene: NA; j_gene: TRBJ2-3; v_gene: TRBV7-2; abundance: NA; CDR3aa: CARSLPKTGTRYF; CDR3nt: TGTGCCAGAAGCTTACCCAAAACTGGTACGAGGTATTTT
d_gene: NA; j_gene: TRBJ2-7; v_gene: TRBV28; abundance: NA; CDR3aa: CASSFFSGSASYEQYF; CDR3nt: TGTGCCAGCAGTTTCTTTTCGGGATCAGCCTCCTACGAGCAGTACTTC
d_gene: NA; j_gene: TRBJ2-1; v_gene: TRBV5-1; abundance: NA; CDR3aa: CASTLGPQDGSLYNEQFF; CDR3nt: TGCGCCAGCACCTTGGGGCCTCAGGACGGGAGTCTTTACAATGAGCAGTTCTTC
d_gene: NA; j_gene: TRBJ1-6; v_gene: TRBV7-3; abundance: few; CDR3aa: CASSLFPSSYNSPLHF; CDR3nt: TGTGCCAGCAGCTTATTCCCGAGCTCCTATAATTCACCCCTCCACTTT
d_gene: TRBD1; j_gene: TRBJ1-5; v_gene: TRBV6-1; abundance: few; CDR3aa: CASRSHLQGGRDQPQHF; CDR3nt: TGTGCCAGCAGAAGCCATCTACAGGGGGGTAGGGATCAGCCCCAGCATTTT
d_gene: TRBD2; j_gene: TRBJ2-5; v_gene: TRBV20-1; abundance: NA; CDR3aa: CSAPPGLAGGTWRKTQYF; CDR3nt: TGCAGTGCTCCCCCGGGACTAGCGGGGGGTACTTGGAGAAAGACCCAGTACTTC
d_gene: NA; j_gene: TRBJ1-2; v_gene: TRBV7-2; abundance: NA; CDR3aa: CASSFRQATNYCYTF; CDR3nt: TGTGCCAGCAGCTTCCGACAGGCCACTAACTATTGCTACACCTTC
d_gene: TRBD1; j_gene: TRBJ2-7; v_gene: TRBV6-1; abundance: few; CDR3aa: CASSGTGIFSYEQYF; CDR3nt: TGTGCCAGCAGTGGGACAGGGATTTTCTCCTACGAGCAGTACTTC
d_gene: NA; j_gene: TRBJ2-1; v_gene: TRBV5-1; abundance: NA; CDR3aa: CASSLEVFNEQFF; CDR3nt: TGCGCCAGCAGCTTGGAAGTGTTCAATGAGCAGTTCTTC
d_gene: TRBD1; j_gene: TRBJ1-3; v_gene: TRBV5-1; abundance: NA; CDR3aa: CSRSWDRLSGNTIYF; CDR3nt: TGCTCCAGAAGCTGGGACAGGCTGTCTGGAAACACCATATATTTT
d_gene: TRBD2; j_gene: TRBJ2-3; v_gene: TRBV6-1; abundance: NA; CDR3aa: CASSSGGAVDTQYF; CDR3nt: TGTGCCAGCAGTAGCGGGGGGGCCGTGGATACGCAGTATTTT
d_gene: TRBD1; j_gene: TRBJ1-1; v_gene: TRBV28; abundance: few; CDR3aa: CASSWGQGVNTEAFF; CDR3nt: TGTGCCAGCAGTTGGGGACAGGGGGTTAACACTGAAGCTTTCTTT
d_gene: TRBD1; j_gene: TRBJ1-6; v_gene: TRBV27; abundance: NA; CDR3aa: CASSLSRQGASSYNSPLHF; CDR3nt: TGTGCCAGCAGTTTATCACGACAGGGGGCCAGCTCCTATAATTCACCCCTCCACTTT
d_gene: TRBD1; j_gene: TRBJ1-1; v_gene: TRBV11-2; abundance: NA; CDR3aa: CASNQGGRDTEAFF; CDR3nt: TGTGCCAGCAACCAAGGGGGCAGAGACACTGAAGCTTTCTTT
d_gene: TRBD1; j_gene: TRBJ2-4; v_gene: TRBV7-8; abundance: few; CDR3aa: CASSLKARQGKNIQYF; CDR3nt: TGTGCCAGCAGCTTAAAGGCCCGACAGGGGAAAAACATTCAGTACTTC
d_gene: TRBD2; j_gene: TRBJ2-7; v_gene: TRBV7-8; abundance: NA; CDR3aa: CASSPSAASGKKQYF; CDR3nt: TGTGCCAGCAGCCCAAGCGCGGCTAGCGGGAAGAAGCAGTACTTC
d_gene: TRBD1; j_gene: TRBJ1-2; v_gene: TRBV6-6; abundance: few; CDR3aa: CASSYRRPQGVYGYTF; CDR3nt: TGTGCCAGCAGTTACCGGCGACCACAGGGGGTCTATGGCTACACCTTC
d_gene: NA; j_gene: TRBJ2-3; v_gene: TRBV12-3/TRBV12-4; abundance: few; CDR3aa: CASSPRGGRTDTQYF; CDR3nt: TGTGCCAGCAGTCCGAGGGGGGGACGCACAGATACGCAGTATTTT
d_gene: NA; j_gene: TRBJ2-1; v_gene: TRBV12-3/TRBV12-4; abundance: NA; CDR3aa: CASRDPGSYNEQFF; CDR3nt: TGTGCCAGCAGGGACCCCGGCTCCTACAATGAGCAGTTCTTC
d_gene: NA; j_gene: TRBJ1-2; v_gene: TRBV4-1; abundance: NA; CDR3aa: CASSQDPTGIYGYTF; CDR3nt: TGCGCCAGCAGCCAAGATCCCACAGGGATCTATGGCTACACCTTC
d_gene: TRBD1; j_gene: TRBJ1-1; v_gene: TRBV10-3; abundance: NA; CDR3aa: CAISRGQATEAFF; CDR3nt: TGTGCCATCAGTCGGGGACAGGCCACTGAAGCTTTCTTT
d_gene: TRBD1; j_gene: TRBJ2-2; v_gene: TRBV11-3; abundance: NA; CDR3aa: CASSPRAGGDTGELFF; CDR3nt: TGTGCCAGCAGCCCCCGCGCAGGGGGCGACACCGGGGAGCTGTTTTTT
d_gene: NA; j_gene: TRBJ2-7; v_gene: TRBV7-8; abundance: many; CDR3aa: CASSREPSYEQYF; CDR3nt: TGTGCCAGCTCACGAGAACCCTCCTACGAGCAGTACTTC
d_gene: NA; j_gene: TRBJ1-2; v_gene: TRBV19; abundance: few; CDR3aa: CASRGGGGSANYGYTF; CDR3nt: TGTGCCAGCAGGGGAGGAGGAGGTTCCGCTAACTATGGCTACACCTTC
d_gene: TRBD1; j_gene: TRBJ1-1; v_gene: TRBV28; abundance: NA; CDR3aa: CASSLTGRRSSEAFF; CDR3nt: TGTGCCAGCAGTTTGACAGGGCGGCGGAGCTCTGAAGCTTTCTTT
d_gene: TRBD1; j_gene: TRBJ2-2; v_gene: TRBV28; abundance: NA; CDR3aa: CASSFRRTGVTGELFF; CDR3nt: TGTGCCAGCAGTTTCCGCCGGACAGGGGTAACCGGGGAGCTGTTTTTT
d_gene: TRBD1; j_gene: TRBJ1-2; v_gene: TRBV6-6; abundance: NA; CDR3aa: CASSLTGGLEYGYTF; CDR3nt: TGTGCCAGCAGTTTGACAGGGGGCTTAGAGTATGGCTACACCTTC
d_gene: NA; j_gene: TRBJ1-4; v_gene: TRBV7-6; abundance: NA; CDR3aa: CASSLRTGTSRGEKLFF; CDR3nt: TGTGCCAGCAGCTTAAGGACCGGCACCTCGCGGGGTGAAAAACTGTTTTTT
d_gene: NA; j_gene: TRBJ1-5; v_gene: TRBV19; abundance: NA; CDR3aa: CASTPPGLYSNQPQHF; CDR3nt: TGTGCCAGTACTCCTCCGGGACTTTATAGCAATCAGCCCCAGCATTTT
d_gene: TRBD1; j_gene: TRBJ2-3; v_gene: TRBV7-2; abundance: NA; CDR3aa: CASSTRTGETDTQYF; CDR3nt: TGTGCCAGCAGCACCCGGACAGGAGAAACAGATACGCAGTATTTT
d_gene: NA; j_gene: TRBJ2-2; v_gene: TRBV24-1; abundance: NA; CDR3aa: CAVLSGTGELFF; CDR3nt: TGTGCCGTTTTGAGTGGCACCGGGGAGCTGTTTTTT
d_gene: NA; j_gene: TRBJ2-7; v_gene: TRBV28; abundance: few; CDR3aa: CASSHFYEQYF; CDR3nt: TGTGCCAGCAGTCACTTCTACGAGCAGTACTTC
d_gene: NA; j_gene: TRBJ1-5; v_gene: TRBV3-1; abundance: NA; CDR3aa: CASSQGGPGQYNQPQHF; CDR3nt: TGTGCCAGCAGCCAAGGTGGGCCCGGGCAATACAATCAGCCCCAGCATTTT
d_gene: NA; j_gene: TRBJ1-2; v_gene: TRBV2; abundance: many; CDR3aa: CASSPTGDYGYTF; CDR3nt: TGTGCCAGCAGCCCGACAGGCGACTATGGCTACACCTTC
d_gene: NA; j_gene: TRBJ2-3; v_gene: TRBV7-2; abundance: NA; CDR3aa: CASSFFYTQYF; CDR3nt: TGTGCCAGCAGCTTCTTCTATACGCAGTATTTT
d_gene: TRBD1; j_gene: TRBJ2-5; v_gene: TRBV12-3/TRBV12-4; abundance: few; CDR3aa: CASSPDRALYQETQYF; CDR3nt: TGTGCCAGCAGCCCCGACAGGGCCCTGTACCAAGAGACCCAGTACTTC
d_gene: TRBD1; j_gene: TRBJ1-2; v_gene: TRBV11-2; abundance: many; CDR3aa: CASRPVRDRYRNYGYTF; CDR3nt: TGTGCCAGCAGGCCAGTCCGGGACAGGTATCGAAACTATGGCTACACCTTC
d_gene: NA; j_gene: TRBJ2-3; v_gene: TRBV29-1; abundance: NA; CDR3aa: CSVDTPGVDTQYF; CDR3nt: TGCAGCGTTGACACGCCGGGGGTGGATACGCAGTATTTT
d_gene: NA; j_gene: TRBJ1-2; v_gene: TRBV30; abundance: NA; CDR3aa: CAWSGPAVANYGYTF; CDR3nt: TGTGCCTGGAGTGGGCCGGCAGTAGCTAACTATGGCTACACCTTC
d_gene: NA; j_gene: TRBJ1-6; v_gene: TRBV6-8; abundance: NA; CDR3aa: CASQPRTNSPLHF; CDR3nt: TGTGCCAGCCAACCTCGGACCAATTCACCCCTCCACTTT
d_gene: NA; j_gene: TRBJ2-7; v_gene: TRBV7-2; abundance: many; CDR3aa: CASSLVRGRPYEQYF; CDR3nt: TGTGCCAGCAGCTTAGTGCGGGGCCGGCCCTACGAGCAGTACTTC
d_gene: NA; j_gene: TRBJ2-5; v_gene: TRBV25-1; abundance: NA; CDR3aa: CASSEAATQETQYF; CDR3nt: TGTGCCAGCAGTGAGGCGGCTACCCAAGAGACCCAGTACTTC
d_gene: NA; j_gene: TRBJ1-6; v_gene: TRBV15; abundance: NA; CDR3aa: CATSREGRGNSPLHF; CDR3nt: TGTGCCACCAGCAGAGAAGGGCGGGGTAATTCACCCCTCCACTTT
d_gene: NA; j_gene: TRBJ1-1; v_gene: TRBV29-1; abundance: once; CDR3aa: CSVKQPSAEAFF; CDR3nt: TGCAGCGTTAAACAGCCGTCCGCTGAAGCTTTCTTT
d_gene: NA; j_gene: TRBJ1-1; v_gene: TRBV5-6; abundance: NA; CDR3aa: CASSFPQTGPGAFF; CDR3nt: TGTGCCAGCAGCTTCCCACAGACAGGTCCGGGCGCTTTCTTT
d_gene: NA; j_gene: TRBJ1-6; v_gene: TRBV7-8; abundance: many; CDR3aa: CASSSAANSPLHF; CDR3nt: TGTGCCAGCAGCTCCGCTGCGAATTCACCCCTCCACTTT
d_gene: TRBD1; j_gene: TRBJ2-5; v_gene: TRBV7-9; abundance: few; CDR3aa: CASSWTGQGSGETQYF; CDR3nt: TGTGCCAGCAGCTGGACGGGACAGGGGTCTGGAGAGACCCAGTACTTC
d_gene: NA; j_gene: TRBJ1-1; v_gene: TRBV4-1; abundance: NA; CDR3aa: CASSQGPWGAGGDTEAFF; CDR3nt: TGCGCCAGCAGCCAAGGCCCGTGGGGGGCGGGGGGCGACACTGAAGCTTTCTTT
d_gene: NA; j_gene: TRBJ1-5; v_gene: TRBV12-3/TRBV12-4; abundance: NA; CDR3aa: CASSFGQSGQPQHF; CDR3nt: TGTGCCAGCAGTTTCGGGCAGTCTGGCCAGCCCCAGCATTTT
d_gene: NA; j_gene: TRBJ2-2; v_gene: TRBV27; abundance: once; CDR3aa: CASSSSLRKGVNTGKLFF; CDR3nt: TGTGCCAGCAGTTCCTCCCTCCGGAAGGGGGTCAACACCGGGAAGCTGTTTTTT
d_gene: NA; j_gene: TRBJ2-2; v_gene: TRBV6-8; abundance: NA; CDR3aa: CASSRAVAVGELFF; CDR3nt: TGTGCCAGCAGCCGGGCGGTAGCTGTCGGGGAGCTGTTTTTT
d_gene: NA; j_gene: TRBJ1-4; v_gene: TRBV6-5; abundance: NA; CDR3aa: CASILKGEVGAKLFF; CDR3nt: TGTGCCAGCATCCTAAAGGGGGAAGTCGGTGCAAAACTGTTTTTT
d_gene: NA; j_gene: TRBJ1-5; v_gene: TRBV28; abundance: NA; CDR3aa: CASSWSSPGYSNQPQHF; CDR3nt: TGTGCCAGCAGTTGGTCCAGCCCTGGGTATAGCAATCAGCCCCAGCATTTT
d_gene: NA; j_gene: TRBJ2-5; v_gene: TRBV11-2; abundance: few; CDR3aa: CASSLGAATRPTQYF; CDR3nt: TGTGCCAGCAGCTTAGGGGCAGCCACTCGTCCGACCCAGTACTTC
d_gene: TRBD2; j_gene: TRBJ2-5; v_gene: TRBV6-5; abundance: once; CDR3aa: CASSRDGLAEKTQYF; CDR3nt: TGTGCCAGCAGTAGAGACGGACTAGCTGAGAAGACCCAGTACTTC
d_gene: TRBD1; j_gene: TRBJ1-1; v_gene: TRBV15; abundance: NA; CDR3aa: CATSRDPGQKTMNTEAFF; CDR3nt: TGTGCCACCAGCAGAGATCCGGGACAGAAAACAATGAACACTGAAGCTTTCTTT
d_gene: TRBD2; j_gene: TRBJ2-3; v_gene: TRBV7-2; abundance: many; CDR3aa: CASSRRLAGFTDTQYF; CDR3nt: TGTGCCAGCAGTCGGAGACTAGCGGGCTTCACAGATACGCAGTATTTT
d_gene: NA; j_gene: TRBJ2-5; v_gene: TRBV2; abundance: NA; CDR3aa: CASIRPSQETQYF; CDR3nt: TGTGCCAGCATTCGGCCTTCACAAGAGACCCAGTACTTC